The clone carrying this T cell receptor beta chain was seen only a few times. Antigen: not known. Germline V gene lookup returns CDR1 MNHNS and CDR2 SASEGT. This CDR3 has 13 amino acids. V shed 5 bases and J 6 bases; nucleotides not matched to a gene: 4. The record originates from a study of CD8 T cells in Susac syndrome. The RNA input was roughly 0.45 to 1 ug, and it was reverse transcribed with random hexamers. Via MiXCR, TCRdb re-called the immunoSEQ multiplex PCR reads, giving one row per CDR3 protein. The sample lists roughly 200,000 distinct CDR3 sequences, about 95% occurring once. Peripheral blood CD8+ and CD4+ T cells were profiled by TCR beta sequencing. The control group consisted of healthy donors matched for age and sex. Broader study findings: The TCR sequencing and HLA analysis in the study involved a relatively small number of individuals, as the study acknowledged.

This clonotype originated in a human donor in good health. The specimen sequenced was CD4+ T cells from PBMCs. The chain carries TRBV6-1 and TRBJ2-1, with 7 positions matching TRBD1. The chain's CDR3 is CASSQGVGNEQFF. The CDR3 bases are TGTGCCAGCAGTCAGGGGGTGGGCAATGAGCAGTTCTTC.